This section outlines one TCR beta chain sequence together with its context. The template was RNA from unsorted bulk tissue. The normal lung tissue was taken more than 3 cm from the tumor edge. This entry belongs to a study of tumor and adjacent non-tumor tissue in lung cancer. The library came from three nested PCR rounds adapted from ARM-PCR protocols. TCRdb analysed the multiplex PCR reads with MiXCR anew, one entry per CDR3 protein. Of 110,000 or so distinct CDR3 sequences in the sample, over 55% were seen once. The CDR3 is made up of 13 amino acids. V dropped 7 bases and J dropped 6; count of bases not matched to a gene: 8. The germline V gene encodes CDR1 ENHRY and CDR2 SYGVKD.

This TCR derives from a man aged 55 to 70 with non-small cell lung cancer. Sequenced material: distant non-tumor lung tissue. The V call is TRBV10-3, the J call TRBJ2-7; TRBD1 matches at 8 bases. For the CDR3, the DNA is TGTGCCATCACTATCGGACAGGGTGGCGAGCAGTACTTC. As protein: CAITIGQGGEQYF.